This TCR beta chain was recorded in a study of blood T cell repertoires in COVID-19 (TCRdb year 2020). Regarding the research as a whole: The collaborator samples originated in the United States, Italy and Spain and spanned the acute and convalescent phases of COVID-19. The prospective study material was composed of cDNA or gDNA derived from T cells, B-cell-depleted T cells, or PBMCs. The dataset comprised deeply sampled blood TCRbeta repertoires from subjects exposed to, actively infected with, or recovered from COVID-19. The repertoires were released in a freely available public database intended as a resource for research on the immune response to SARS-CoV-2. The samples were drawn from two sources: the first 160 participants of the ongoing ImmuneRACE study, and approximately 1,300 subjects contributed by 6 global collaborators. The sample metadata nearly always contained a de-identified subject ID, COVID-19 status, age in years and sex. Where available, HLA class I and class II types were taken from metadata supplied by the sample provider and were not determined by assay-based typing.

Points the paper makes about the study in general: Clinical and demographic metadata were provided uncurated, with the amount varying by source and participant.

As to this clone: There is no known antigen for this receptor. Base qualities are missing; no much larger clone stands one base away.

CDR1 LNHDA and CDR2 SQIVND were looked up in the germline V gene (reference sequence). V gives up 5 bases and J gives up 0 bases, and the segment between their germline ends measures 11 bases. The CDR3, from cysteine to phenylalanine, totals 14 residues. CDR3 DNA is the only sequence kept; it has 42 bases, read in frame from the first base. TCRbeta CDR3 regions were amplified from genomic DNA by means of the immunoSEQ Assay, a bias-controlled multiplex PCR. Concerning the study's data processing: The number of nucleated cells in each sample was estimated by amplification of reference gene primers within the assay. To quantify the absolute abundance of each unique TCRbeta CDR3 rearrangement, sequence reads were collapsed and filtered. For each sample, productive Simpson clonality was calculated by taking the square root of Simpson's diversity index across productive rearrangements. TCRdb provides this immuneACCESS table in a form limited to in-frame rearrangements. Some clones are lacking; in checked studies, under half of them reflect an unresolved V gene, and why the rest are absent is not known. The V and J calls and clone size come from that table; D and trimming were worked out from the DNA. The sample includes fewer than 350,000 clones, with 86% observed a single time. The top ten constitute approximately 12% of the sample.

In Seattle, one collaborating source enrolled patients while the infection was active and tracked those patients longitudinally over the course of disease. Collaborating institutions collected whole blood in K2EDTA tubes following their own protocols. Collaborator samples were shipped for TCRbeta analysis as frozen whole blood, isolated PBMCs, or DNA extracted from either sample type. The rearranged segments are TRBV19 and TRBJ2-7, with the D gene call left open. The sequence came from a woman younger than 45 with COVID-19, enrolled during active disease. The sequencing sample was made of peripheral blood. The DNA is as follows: TGTGCCAGTAGTTACGGCGCGGACTCCTACGAGCAGTACTTC. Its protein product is CASSYGADSYEQYF.